The clone carrying this TCR beta chain was recorded many times. This sample was included in a study of CDR3 diversity in severe acne. Each CDR3 protein is one row after TCRdb ran MiXCR on the PCR reads. Of under 95,000 distinct CDR3 sequences listed, roughly half are singletons. The CDR3 loop spans 13 amino acids. Germline lookup yields CDR1 SGHNT and CDR2 YENEEA. V was clipped by 3 bases and J by 2 bases, with 7 bases between them. The chain couples TRBV11-3 to TRBJ2-5, with no clear D. The TCR comes from a male donor in good health, serving as a control. Sequenced: blood. Here the CDR3 DNA reads TGTGCCAGCAGCTTCGGACCGCAAGAGACCCAGTACTTC. Translated: CASSFGPQETQYF.